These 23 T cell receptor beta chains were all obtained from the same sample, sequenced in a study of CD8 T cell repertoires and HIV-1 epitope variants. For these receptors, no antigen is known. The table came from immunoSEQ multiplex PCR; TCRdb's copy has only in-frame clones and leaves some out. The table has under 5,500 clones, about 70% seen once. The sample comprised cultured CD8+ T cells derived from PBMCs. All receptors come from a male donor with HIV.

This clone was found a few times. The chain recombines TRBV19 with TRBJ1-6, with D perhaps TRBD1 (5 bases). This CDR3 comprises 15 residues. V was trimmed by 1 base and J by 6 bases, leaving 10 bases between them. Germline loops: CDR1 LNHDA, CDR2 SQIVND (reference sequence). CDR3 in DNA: TGTGCCAGTAGTATAGCCGAAGGGGCTAATTCACCCCTCCACTTT. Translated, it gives CASSIAEGANSPLHF.

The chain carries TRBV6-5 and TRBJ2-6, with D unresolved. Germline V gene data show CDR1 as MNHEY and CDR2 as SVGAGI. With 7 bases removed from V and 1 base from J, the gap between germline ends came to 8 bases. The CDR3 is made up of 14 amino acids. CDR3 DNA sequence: TGTGCCAGCACCTTAGTATCTGGGGCCAACGTCCTGACTTTC. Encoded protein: CASTLVSGANVLTF.

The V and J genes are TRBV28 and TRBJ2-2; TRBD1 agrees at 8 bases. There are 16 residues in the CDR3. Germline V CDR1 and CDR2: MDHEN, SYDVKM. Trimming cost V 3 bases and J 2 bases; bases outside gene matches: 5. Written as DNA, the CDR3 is TGTGCCAGCAGTTTCGGACAGGGAAGAAACACCGGGGAGCTGTTTTTT. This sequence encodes CASSFGQGRNTGELFF.

Here the CDR3 reads CASSWTGPGEQYF. CDR3 bases: TGTGCCAGCAGCTGGACGGGCCCGGGGGAGCAGTACTTC. The V and J genes are TRBV7-6 and TRBJ2-7, with D possibly being TRBD2 (5 bases). This CDR3 region has 13 residues. Trimming took 4 bases from V and 7 from J, leaving 14 bases between them. Looked up from germline, CDR1 is SGHVS and CDR2 is FNYEAQ.

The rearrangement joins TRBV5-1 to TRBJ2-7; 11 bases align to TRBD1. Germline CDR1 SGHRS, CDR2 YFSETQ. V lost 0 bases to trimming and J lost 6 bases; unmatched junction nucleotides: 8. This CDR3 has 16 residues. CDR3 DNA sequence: TGCGCCAGCAGCTTGGATGGGGACAGGGGGGTGGGCGAGCAGTACTTC. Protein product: CASSLDGDRGVGEQYF.

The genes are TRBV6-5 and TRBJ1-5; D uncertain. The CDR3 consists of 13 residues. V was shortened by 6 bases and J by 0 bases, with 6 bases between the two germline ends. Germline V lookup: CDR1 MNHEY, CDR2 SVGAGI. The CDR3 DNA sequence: TGTGCCAGCAGCCCGTATAGCAATCAGCCCCAGCATTTT. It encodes CASSPYSNQPQHF.

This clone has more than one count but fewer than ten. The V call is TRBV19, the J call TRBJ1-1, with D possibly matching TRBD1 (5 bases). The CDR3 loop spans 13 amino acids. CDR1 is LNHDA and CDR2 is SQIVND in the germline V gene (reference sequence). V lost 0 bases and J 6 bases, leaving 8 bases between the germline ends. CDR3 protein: CASSIDRTPEAFF. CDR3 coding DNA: TGTGCCAGTAGTATAGACCGGACACCTGAAGCTTTCTTT.

The CDR3 spells CASSFGSLTEAFF. The CDR3 coding sequence is TGTGCCAGCAGCTTCGGAAGTCTCACTGAAGCTTTCTTT. The V and J genes are TRBV11-2 and TRBJ1-1; no clear D gene. The CDR3 has 13 amino acids. V lost 3 bases and J 4 bases, leaving 9 bases between the germline ends. Germline lookup yields CDR1 SGHAT and CDR2 FQNNGV.

CDR3 in DNA: TGTGCCAGCAGCCAACTAGCGGCCCCAGGCAACATTCAGTACTTC. Amino acid sequence: CASSQLAAPGNIQYF. The chain is built from TRBV4-2 and TRBJ2-4; TRBD2 matches 7 bases. The CDR3 has 15 amino acids. Germline CDR1 is LGHNA and CDR2 is YNFKEQ. V shed 2 bases and J 7 bases; nucleotides not matched to a gene: 8.

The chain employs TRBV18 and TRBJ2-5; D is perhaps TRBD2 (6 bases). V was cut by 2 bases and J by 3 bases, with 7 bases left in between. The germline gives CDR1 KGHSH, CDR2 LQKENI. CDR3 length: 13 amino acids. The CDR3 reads CASSPRREETQYF. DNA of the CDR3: TGTGCCAGCTCACCAAGGAGGGAAGAGACCCAGTACTTC.

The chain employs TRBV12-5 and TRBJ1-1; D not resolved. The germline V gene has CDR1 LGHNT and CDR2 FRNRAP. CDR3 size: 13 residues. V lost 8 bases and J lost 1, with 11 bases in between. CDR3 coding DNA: TGTGCTAGTAGTAAGACGAAGAACACTGAAGCTTTCTTT. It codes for CASSKTKNTEAFF.

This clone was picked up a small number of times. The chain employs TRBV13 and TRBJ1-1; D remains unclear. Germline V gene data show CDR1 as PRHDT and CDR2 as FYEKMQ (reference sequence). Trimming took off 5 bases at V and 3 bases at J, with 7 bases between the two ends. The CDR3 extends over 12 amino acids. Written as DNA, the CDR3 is TGTGCCAGCAGCCGTGGGGACACTGAAGCTTTCTTT. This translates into CASSRGDTEAFF.

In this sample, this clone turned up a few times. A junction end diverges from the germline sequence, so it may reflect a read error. CDR3 in amino acids: CASSYATGTPGVHF. Here the CDR3 DNA reads TGTGCCAGCAGTTACGCGACCGGGACACCGGGCGTGCACTTC. The rearrangement links TRBV6-5 to TRBJ2-7, with D possibly being TRBD1 (6 bases). The CDR3 length is 14 residues. Germline CDR1 MNHEY, CDR2 SVGAGI.

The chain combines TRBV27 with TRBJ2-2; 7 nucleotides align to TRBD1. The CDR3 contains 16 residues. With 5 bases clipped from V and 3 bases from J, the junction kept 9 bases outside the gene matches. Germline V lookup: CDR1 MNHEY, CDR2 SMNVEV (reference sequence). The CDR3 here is CASSPGQLTYTGELFF. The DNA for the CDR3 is TGTGCCAGCAGTCCGGGACAGCTAACGTACACCGGGGAGCTGTTTTTT.

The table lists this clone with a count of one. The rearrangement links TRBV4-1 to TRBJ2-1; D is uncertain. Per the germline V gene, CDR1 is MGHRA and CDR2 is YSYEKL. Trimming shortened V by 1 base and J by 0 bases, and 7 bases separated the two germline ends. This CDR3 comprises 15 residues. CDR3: CASSQVTSSYNEQFF. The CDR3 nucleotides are TGCGCCAGCAGCCAAGTCACGAGCTCCTACAATGAGCAGTTCTTC.

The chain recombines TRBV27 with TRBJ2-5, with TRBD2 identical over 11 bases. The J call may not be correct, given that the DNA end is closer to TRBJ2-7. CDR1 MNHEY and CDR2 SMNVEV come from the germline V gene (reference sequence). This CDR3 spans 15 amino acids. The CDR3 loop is CASSLGTSGGYEQYF. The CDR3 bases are TGTGCCAGCAGTTTAGGGACTAGCGGAGGATACGAGCAGTACTTC.

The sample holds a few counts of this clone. CDR3: CASSQDLRATYGYTF. CDR3 nucleotide sequence: TGTGCCAGCAGCCAAGATTTACGGGCAACCTATGGCTACACCTTC. The chain uses TRBV14 and TRBJ1-2; D gene uncertain. Per germline, CDR1 SGHDN and CDR2 FVKESK. V was clipped by 0 bases and J by 4 bases, with 12 bases between them. The CDR3 covers 15 residues.

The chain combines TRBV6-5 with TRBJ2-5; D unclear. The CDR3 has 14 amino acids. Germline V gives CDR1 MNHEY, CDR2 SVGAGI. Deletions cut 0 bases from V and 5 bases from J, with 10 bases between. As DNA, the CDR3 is TGTGCCAGCAGTTACTCGCACAGTGGGGAGACCCAGTACTTC. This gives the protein CASSYSHSGETQYF.

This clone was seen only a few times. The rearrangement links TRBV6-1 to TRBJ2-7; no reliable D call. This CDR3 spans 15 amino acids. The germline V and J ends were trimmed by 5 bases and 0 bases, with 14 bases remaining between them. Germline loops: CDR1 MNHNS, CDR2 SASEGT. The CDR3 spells CASSPPEKASYEQYF. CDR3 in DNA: TGTGCCAGCAGTCCCCCCGAGAAGGCCTCCTACGAGCAGTACTTC.

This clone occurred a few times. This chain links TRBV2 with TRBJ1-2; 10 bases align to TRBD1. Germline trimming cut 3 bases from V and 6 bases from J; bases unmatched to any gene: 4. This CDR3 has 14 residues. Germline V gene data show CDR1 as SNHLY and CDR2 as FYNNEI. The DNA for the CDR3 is TGTGCCAGCAGTGACCCCGGGACAGGGGATGGCTACACCTTC. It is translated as CASSDPGTGDGYTF.

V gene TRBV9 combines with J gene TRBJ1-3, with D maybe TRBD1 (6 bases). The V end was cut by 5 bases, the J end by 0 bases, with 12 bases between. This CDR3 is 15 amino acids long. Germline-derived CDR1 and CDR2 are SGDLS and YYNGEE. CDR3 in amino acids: CASSATGSSGNTIYF. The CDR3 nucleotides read TGTGCCAGCAGTGCTACAGGGAGCTCTGGAAACACCATATATTTT.

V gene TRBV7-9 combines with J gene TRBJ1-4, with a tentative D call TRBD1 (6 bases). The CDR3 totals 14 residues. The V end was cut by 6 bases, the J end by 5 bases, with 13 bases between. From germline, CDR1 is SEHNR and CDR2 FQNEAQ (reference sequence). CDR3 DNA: TGTGCCAGCAGTCCATCCGGGGGCAATGAAAAACTGTTTTTT. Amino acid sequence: CASSPSGGNEKLFF. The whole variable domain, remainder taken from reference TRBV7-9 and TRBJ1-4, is DTGVSQNPRHKITKRGQNVTFRCDPISEHNRLYWYRQTLGQGPEFLTYFQNEAQLEKSRLLSDRFSAERPKGSFSTLEIQRTEQGDSAMYLCASSPSGGNEKLFFGSGTQLSVL.

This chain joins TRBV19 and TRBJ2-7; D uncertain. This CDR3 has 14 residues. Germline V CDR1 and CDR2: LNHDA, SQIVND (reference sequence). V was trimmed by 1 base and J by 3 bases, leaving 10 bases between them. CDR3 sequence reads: CASSIVPGIYEQYF. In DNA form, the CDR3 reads TGTGCCAGTAGTATAGTCCCAGGCATCTACGAGCAGTACTTC.